This T cell receptor (beta chain) appears in the sequencing data of a study of chemoradiotherapy in HPV16-positive cancers. About the study: Candidate HPV-specific T-cell clones and common TCR motifs came from functional assays in a couple of HPV16-positive patients.

Samples were taken several times over chemoradiotherapy. CDR3 size: 15 residues. The germline gives CDR1 SGHAT, CDR2 FQNNGV. V was shortened by 3 bases and J by 0 bases, with 11 bases between the two germline ends. Clones were read by immunoSEQ multiplex PCR, and TCRdb kept only the in-frame ones, dropping some. The sample consists of about 32,000 clones, about four fifths of them appearing once. General observations from the study: In HPV16-positive patients, HPV-responsive T-cell expansion tracked better recurrence-free survival. Non-HPV-specific T cells did not expand in tumors during treatment, whereas candidate HPV-specific clones and E7-related motifs did.

With regard to this clone: Its antigen is unidentified.

The V gene is TRBV11-2, the J gene TRBJ1-1; D perhaps matches TRBD1 (6 bases). The sequence was obtained from a human donor with HPV-associated anogenital cancer. The sequencing used blood, collected from a patient who underwent chemoradiotherapy. The CDR3 is CASSFYRDMNTEAFF. CDR3 nucleotides: TGTGCCAGCAGCTTCTACCGGGACATGAACACTGAAGCTTTCTTT.